A selection of T cell receptor beta chains follows, all from one sample in a study of metastatic and nonmetastatic thyroid tumors. Via MiXCR, TCRdb re-called the PCR reads. In the table there are tens of thousands of clones, roughly 11% of which are singletons. Sequenced material: blood. Source of these receptors: a female donor with papillary thyroid cancer or a benign thyroid nodule (not recorded which). Some clones in this sample may be carry-over from other donors' samples. CDR3s include the opening cysteine and the closing phenylalanine or tryptophan. A D gene is named only where the DNA matches it firmly. Part of the rows lack a size; the others show once, few, many or a class for expanded clones.

>.|many|TRBV20-1|TRBJ2-3
CSAKTLSSYF
TGCAGCGCGAAAACCCTGAGCTCGTATTTT
>.|many|TRBV20-1|TRBJ1-5
CSARSGTGNQPQHF
TGCAGTGCTAGAAGCGGAACGGGGAATCAGCCCCAGCATTTT
>.|many|TRBV10-3|TRBJ1-2
CAISESLTGRTGHGYTF
TGTGCCATCAGTGAGTCTTTGACAGGCCGGACCGGTCATGGCTACACCTTC
>.|.|TRBV11-2|TRBJ2-3
CASSLEWGGSTDTQYF
TGTGCCAGCAGCTTAGAGTGGGGCGGGAGCACAGATACGCAGTATTTT
>.|many|TRBV12-3/TRBV12-4|TRBJ1-2
CASSLAGAGDGYTF
TGTGCCAGCAGTTTAGCGGGGGCCGGGGATGGCTACACCTTC
>.|many|TRBV4-1|TRBJ1-3
CASSQVVGFSGNTIYF
TGCGCCAGCAGCCAAGTCGTAGGTTTCTCTGGAAACACCATATATTTT
>TRBD1|many|TRBV9|TRBJ1-1
CASSANTGAAEAFF
TGTGCCAGCAGCGCCAACACAGGGGCTGCTGAAGCTTTCTTT
>.|many|TRBV7-9|TRBJ1-1
CASSPRGGTEAFF
TGTGCCAGCAGCCCTAGGGGGGGAACTGAAGCTTTCTTT
>.|many|TRBV24-1|TRBJ1-1
CATSERSDDEAFF
TGTGCCACCAGTGAAAGATCGGACGATGAAGCTTTCTTT
>TRBD1|many|TRBV2|TRBJ2-6
CASSITGAGANVLTF
TGTGCCAGCAGTATTACAGGGGCCGGGGCCAACGTCCTGACTTTC
>.|many|TRBV7-2|TRBJ2-5
CASSTYGETQYF
TGTGCCAGCAGCACCTACGGCGAGACCCAGTACTTC
>.|many|TRBV3-1|TRBJ2-7
CASSQVGREQYF
TGTGCCAGCAGCCAAGTCGGGCGGGAGCAGTACTTC
>.|many|TRBV19|TRBJ2-1
CASSAGRTSDNEQFF
TGTGCCAGTTCCGCGGGGAGGACCTCTGACAATGAGCAGTTCTTC
>.|many|TRBV6-1|TRBJ1-2
CASSPPLGTANYGYTF
TGTGCCAGCAGCCCCCCCCTAGGAACAGCTAACTATGGCTACACCTTC
>.|many|TRBV5-5|TRBJ1-2
CASSRRGDYGYTF
TGTGCCAGCAGCCGCAGAGGTGACTATGGCTACACCTTC
>.|many|TRBV24-1|TRBJ2-5
CATSDLTAETQYF
TGTGCCACCAGTGATTTAACTGCTGAGACCCAGTACTTC
>.|many|TRBV5-1|TRBJ2-5
CASSRVGTDETQYF
TGCGCCAGCAGCCGGGTAGGGACGGATGAGACCCAGTACTTC
>.|many|TRBV19|TRBJ2-2
CASSVAATGELFF
TGTGCCAGTAGTGTAGCGGCCACCGGGGAGCTGTTTTTT
>TRBD1|many|TRBV30|TRBJ1-2
CAWSVNIGTAYGYTF
TGTGCCTGGAGTGTAAATATCGGGACAGCCTATGGCTACACCTTC
>.|many|TRBV28|TRBJ2-1
CASSRTPFYEQFF
TGTGCCAGCAGTCGGACCCCTTTTTATGAGCAGTTCTTC
>TRBD1|many|TRBV7-8|TRBJ2-2
CASSSNRGVGGELFF
TGTGCCAGCAGCTCGAACAGGGGTGTTGGCGGGGAGCTGTTTTTT
>.|.|TRBV10-3|TRBJ1-2
CAIISSRPGHRMGGYGYTF
TGTGCCATCATTTCCTCACGTCCGGGACATCGCATGGGGGGCTATGGCTACACCTTC
>.|few|TRBV5-1|TRBJ2-7
CASISLAGGVGEQYF
TGCGCCAGCATCTCCCTAGCTGGAGGGGTTGGCGAGCAGTACTTC
>.|many|TRBV15|TRBJ1-1
CATSRGSGTARGTEAFF
TGTGCCACCAGCAGAGGGAGTGGAACAGCTCGGGGCACTGAAGCTTTCTTT
>.|few|TRBV28|TRBJ2-7
CASSPAAVGNEQYF
TGTGCCAGCAGCCCTGCAGCCGTGGGGAACGAGCAGTACTTC
>TRBD1|many|TRBV2|TRBJ1-5
CASSPQGADSNQPQHF
TGTGCCAGCAGTCCACAGGGGGCCGATAGCAATCAGCCCCAGCATTTT
>.|many|TRBV28|TRBJ2-4
CASSPEGLKNIQYF
TGTGCCAGCAGCCCTGAGGGGCTCAAAAACATTCAGTACTTC
>TRBD1|many|TRBV10-3|TRBJ2-3
CAISDPVGGQGLTDTQYF
TGTGCCATCAGTGACCCCGTGGGGGGACAGGGGCTCACAGATACGCAGTATTTT
>.|many|TRBV2|TRBJ2-2
CASGSESDTGELFF
TGTGCCAGCGGTTCGGAGTCCGACACCGGGGAGCTGTTTTTT
>.|many|TRBV19|TRBJ2-2
CASSRAFGPNTGELFF
TGTGCCAGTAGTAGAGCTTTCGGACCAAACACCGGGGAGCTGTTTTTT
>.|.|TRBV7-7|TRBJ2-3
CASSLDGPLDTQYF
TGTGCTAGCAGCTTGGACGGGCCGTTGGATACGCAGTATTTT
>.|many|TRBV20-1|TRBJ1-3
CSAPFLGGNTIYF
TGCAGTGCCCCGTTTCTGGGTGGAAACACCATATATTTT
>TRBD2|few|TRBV28|TRBJ2-1
CASSLLGSGLAVNEQFF
TGTGCCAGCAGCCTACTGGGGTCGGGACTAGCGGTGAATGAGCAGTTCTTC
>TRBD2|many|TRBV7-8|TRBJ2-1
CASSLGGGRHNEQFF
TGTGCCAGCAGCTTAGGGGGGGGAAGACACAATGAGCAGTTCTTC
>TRBD2|once|TRBV7-8|TRBJ2-3
CASSPNRSGRRDTQYF
TGTGCCAGCAGCCCAAATAGGAGCGGGAGACGCGATACGCAGTATTTT
>.|.|TRBV18|TRBJ1-1
CASSPLGQNTEAFF
TGTGCCAGTTCACCACTGGGGCAGAACACTGAGGCTTTCTTT
>.|many|TRBV2|TRBJ2-3
CASRESRDTQYF
TGTGCCAGCAGGGAGTCCCGGGATACGCAGTATTTT
>.|.|TRBV11-2|TRBJ2-1
CASSLEVAVYNEQFF
TGTGCCAGCAGCTTAGAGGTAGCGGTCTACAATGAGCAGTTCTTC
>.|.|TRBV20-1|TRBJ2-3
CSAEWLGPYTQYF
TGCAGTGCCGAGTGGCTGGGCCCCTATACGCAGTATTTT
>.|.|TRBV9|TRBJ2-3
CASSEGNTDTQYF
TGTGCCAGCTCTGAAGGGAACACAGATACGCAGTATTTT
>.|many|TRBV5-1|TRBJ2-5
CASSQDRYQETQYF
TGCGCCAGCAGCCAAGACAGGTACCAAGAGACCCAGTACTTC
>TRBD2|many|TRBV20-1|TRBJ2-5
CSASQLAGKETQYF
TGCAGTGCTAGCCAATTAGCGGGAAAGGAGACCCAGTACTTC
>TRBD1|many|TRBV4-3|TRBJ1-2
CASSPPGQGRGYTF
TGCGCCAGCAGCCCACCGGGACAGGGTCGTGGCTACACCTTC
>.|many|TRBV7-8|TRBJ1-5
CASSLQGGSPGGQHF
TGTGCCAGCAGTTTACAGGGCGGCAGTCCCGGTGGCCAGCATTTT
>.|many|TRBV6-1|TRBJ1-3
CASSEVVTAVGDTIYF
TGTGCCAGCAGTGAAGTCGTGACAGCGGTCGGGGACACCATATATTTT
>.|many|TRBV20-1|TRBJ1-4
CSARDRLAQEKLFF
TGCAGTGCGCGCGACAGGCTGGCCCAGGAAAAACTGTTTTTT
>.|many|TRBV7-9|TRBJ1-2
CASRTGGDYGYTF
TGTGCCAGCAGGACCGGGGGCGACTATGGCTACACCTTC